This TCR beta chain was captured in a study of regulatory T cells in long-lasting Graves disease (dated by TCRdb to the early 2020s). With respect to the entire study: Patients with newly diagnosed Graves' disease had been on antithyroid drugs for under 3 months. Peripheral blood TCR sequencing and RNA sequencing compared persistent Graves' disease patients with newly diagnosed Graves' disease patients. The study was conducted in China and was registered as a clinical trial. A total of roughly 35 samples underwent TCR sequencing: approximately 13 from persistent and around 20 from newly diagnosed Graves' disease patients.

Broad study findings and their caveats: The authors acknowledged the small sample size as a limitation that may reduce accuracy. Compared with newly diagnosed patients, patients with persistent Graves' disease had lower TCR Shannon entropy and fewer highly expanded clones, which suggests clonal expansion. TRBV28, TRBJ1-2 and TRBJ2-5 were preferentially used in persistent disease, while TRBV20-1 and TRBJ2-1 were favored in newly diagnosed disease. Because the primary lesion, thyroid tissue, could not be accessed, the study looked at peripheral blood alone. A larger number of public clonotypes was shared among persistent patients (around 2,500) than among newly diagnosed patients (about 990). Sequencing and analysis were restricted to the TCR beta chain.

The library was obtained by multiplex PCR. TCRdb shows the sequencer as Illumina HiSeq 4000. TCR beta libraries were built with iRepertoire HTBI primers and Arm-PCR amplification of CDR3 regions. Before sequencing, the PCR products underwent gel purification. The paper's data handling went like this. Across samples, about 63 TRBV and 13 to 15 TRBJ segments were identified and used for gene usage analysis of CDR3 amino acid clonotypes. COPE and FqMerger were used to merge filtered high-quality paired reads into contigs. Contigs were aligned with BLAST to IMGT TRBV, TRBD and TRBJ reference genes, and CDR3 was defined per IMGT. Clonotypes above 0.1% frequency were classified as highly expanded clones. Shannon entropy served as the measure of repertoire diversity, while the Gini coefficient captured V-J evenness. Clonotypes shared by more than one individual were considered public. TCRdb reran the public reads through fastp at Q25 and MiXCR, keeping productive beta chains. When rows share a CDR3 protein, they turn into one entry using the most common DNA and genes. V and J calls and clone size were set by TCRdb, not the authors. A total of about 530,000 distinct CDR3 sequences appear in this sample, about 16% of them only once. The top ten hold around 25% of the sample.

What this sample's time point label stands for: newly diagnosed GD, antithyroid drugs for less than 3 months. RNA was extracted from PBMCs in TRIzol for both TCR sequencing and RNA sequencing. The diagnosis of Graves' disease followed American Thyroid Association guidelines. Patients for the study were recruited at an endocrinology department in Xi'an, China. Each patient gave approximately 9 milliliters of peripheral blood, collected in an EDTA anticoagulant tube. Ficoll Paque Plus density gradient separation was used to isolate PBMCs, and no further T cell sorting was done. An Agilent 2100 Bioanalyzer and agarose gel were used to check RNA quality, and a NanoDrop 2000 was used to measure RNA concentration. In this sample, this clonotype turned up a few times. Its cognate antigen has yet to be identified. There are no base qualities to consult, and no much larger clone falls within one base. Via the germline V gene (reference sequence), CDR1 is LNHDA and CDR2 SQIVND. The CDR3 has 16 amino acids, counting the end cysteine and phenylalanine. Of the read, only the CDR3 DNA is kept; its 48 bases are in frame from base 1. V and J lose 1 base and 3 bases, and a span of 13 bases separates them.

The sample also formed part of further work on T cells in Graves' hyperthyroidism and ophthalmopathy. The second study reports: Stable Graves' hyperthyroidism was defined as the absence of progression to ophthalmopathy over 18 months of follow-up. Hyperthyroidism patients were newly diagnosed, had a disease duration of under 2 months, and were aged 18 to 65 years. Patients with uncontrolled infections, other autoimmune diseases, pregnancy or lactation were excluded. Diagnoses relied on clinical symptoms, serum thyroxine and TRAb, thyroid ultrasound and orbital computed tomography. The first round of RT-PCR for the TCR CDR3 was performed with the HTBI primer set and the Qiagen OneStep RT-PCR kit. Blood samples also contained most of the expanded thyroid clonotypes (frequency above 0.001), which suggests that blood repertoires may reflect thyroid immune responses. In cross-validation, a model built on a 13 V-J signature told ophthalmopathy apart from stable hyperthyroidism with under 90% sensitivity and around 84% specificity, and in testing the same model reached 80%/75%. In validation, progression to ophthalmopathy was predicted by the model with 65% to 71% sensitivity and around 76% specificity, a median of roughly 6.4 months before onset. To identify TCR V-J signatures that set the groups apart, the researchers used a discovery cohort of 90 to 100 patients, made up of under 50 with Graves' ophthalmopathy and some 58 with stable Graves' hyperthyroidism. An independent validation cohort of around 20 hyperthyroidism patients and about 16 patients who later progressed to ophthalmopathy tested prospective prediction of ophthalmopathy. The 100 discovery patients were randomly split 7:3 into training and test sets. In addition, the study compared T-cell repertoires in thyroid tissue and in blood from several Graves' hyperthyroidism patients. Following sampling, methimazole starting at 30 mg daily was given to hyperthyroidism patients, and high-dose intravenous methylprednisolone was given to ophthalmopathy patients. Libraries were constructed in a second round of multiplex PCR, after which size selection and purification were performed. Paired-end sequencing of the libraries was performed with 100 bp reads on an Illumina HiSeq2000. SOAPnuke was used to process the raw data, removing reads that contained adapters or uncalled bases, had a mean Phred below 15, or lacked an exact match to the constant primer or identifier. COPE v1.2.5 was used to merge high-quality paired reads, and clonotypes were defined as unique nucleotide sequences. Clonotypes were aligned to IMGT TRBV, TRBD and TRBJ reference segments using MiTCR v1.1. Analysis was restricted to V-J combinations with a frequency above 0.0001, which covered roughly 99% of repertoires. A TCS score was defined as the ratio of F50 (clonal expansion) to E x V (chaos), with BLOSUM62-based TCRdist applied between CDR3 peptides within each V-J. Welch's t-statistics and random forest reduced around 550 V-J features to roughly 13, which were used in a naive Bayes classifier (R e1071). Sample size was not statistically predetermined, and blinding of investigators to group allocation was not performed. The paper reports TCR Vbeta CDR3 sequencing of approximately 140 peripheral blood samples: around 45 ophthalmopathy, roughly 80 hyperthyroidism and approximately 17 progressor patients.

Sequenced material: peripheral blood mononuclear cells (PBMCs), taken at new diagnosis, from a patient treated with antithyroid drugs. This TCR was recovered from a woman aged 40-65 years with Graves disease. Donor details come from another sample of the same person, matched by shared clones. The rearrangement combines TRBV19 with TRBJ1-5; no D segment can be confidently identified. The sequenced DNA: TGTGCCAGTAGTATAGGGGCAGGCCCGGCCAATCAGCCCCAGCATTTT. Its translation reads: CASSIGAGPANQPQHF.